Reported below is one T cell receptor (beta chain). Its target is not known. The entry originates in a study of B cell selection in AIRE deficiency. Regarding the study as a whole: Healthy donors alone shared 31.6% of some 3,300 Treg sequences; patients alone 9% to 9.5%.

CD4+CD127+ cells were sorted as the conventional CD4 T cells. Healthy unrelated donors supplied the control samples. In the study's own analysis: Patients' conventional T cells yielded around 110,000 distinct TCRbeta sequences; donors' 13.4x10^4. Data came from immunoSEQ multiplex PCR; TCRdb stores just in-frame clones and leaves some out. Clone size and the V and J calls come from that table; the DNA yielded D and trimming. Seen here are tens of thousands of clones, roughly 96% observed once, and the top ten hold 0.15% to 0.2%. The sample taken for sequencing was CD4+CD127+ conventional T cells sorted from PBMCs. This sequence was found in a human donor in good health.

The CDR3 is CASSSSKIRGAPTDTQYF. For the CDR3, the DNA is TGTGCCAGCAGCTCGTCAAAAATTCGGGGGGCGCCCACAGATACGCAGTATTTT. The rearrangement links TRBV5-6 to TRBJ2-3; D possibly corresponds to TRBD2 (7 bases). Germline V lookup: CDR1 SGHDT, CDR2 YYEEEE. Trimming took 3 bases from V and 2 from J, leaving 22 bases between them. This CDR3 region has 18 residues.